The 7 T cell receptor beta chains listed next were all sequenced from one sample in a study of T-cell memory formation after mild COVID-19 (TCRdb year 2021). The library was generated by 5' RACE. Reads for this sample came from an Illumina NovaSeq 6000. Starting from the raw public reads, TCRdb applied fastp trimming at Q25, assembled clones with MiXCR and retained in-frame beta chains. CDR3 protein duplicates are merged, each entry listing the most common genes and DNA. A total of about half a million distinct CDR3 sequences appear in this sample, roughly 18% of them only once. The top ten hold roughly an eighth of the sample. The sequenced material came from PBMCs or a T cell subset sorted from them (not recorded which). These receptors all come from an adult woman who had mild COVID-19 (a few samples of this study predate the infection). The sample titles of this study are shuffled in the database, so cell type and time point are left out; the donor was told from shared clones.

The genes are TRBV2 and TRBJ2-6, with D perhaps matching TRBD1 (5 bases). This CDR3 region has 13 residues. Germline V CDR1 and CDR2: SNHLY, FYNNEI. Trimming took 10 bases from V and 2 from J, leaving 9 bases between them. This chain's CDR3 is CATSGPGANVLTF. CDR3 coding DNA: TGTGCCACCTCAGGGCCTGGGGCCAACGTCCTGACTTTC.

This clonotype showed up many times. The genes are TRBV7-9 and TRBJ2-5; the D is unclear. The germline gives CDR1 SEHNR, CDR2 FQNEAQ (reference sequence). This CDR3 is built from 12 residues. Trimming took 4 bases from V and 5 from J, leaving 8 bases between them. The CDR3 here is CASSSDVETQYF. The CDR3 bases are TGTGCCAGCAGCTCCGACGTGGAGACCCAGTACTTC.

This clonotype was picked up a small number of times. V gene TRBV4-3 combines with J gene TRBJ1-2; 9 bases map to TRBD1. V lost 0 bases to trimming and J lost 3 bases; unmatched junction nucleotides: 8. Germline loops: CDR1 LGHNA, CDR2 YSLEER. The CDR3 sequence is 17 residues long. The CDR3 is CASSQDLTGGVDYGYTF. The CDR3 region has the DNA TGCGCCAGCAGCCAAGACCTTACAGGGGGCGTGGACTATGGCTACACCTTC.

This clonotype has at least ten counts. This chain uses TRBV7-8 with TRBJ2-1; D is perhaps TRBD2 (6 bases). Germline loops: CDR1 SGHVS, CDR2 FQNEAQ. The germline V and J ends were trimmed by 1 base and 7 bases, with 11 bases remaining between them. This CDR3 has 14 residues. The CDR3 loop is CASSLGLGGNEQFF. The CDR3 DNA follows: TGTGCCAGCAGCTTAGGACTAGGTGGGAATGAGCAGTTCTTC.

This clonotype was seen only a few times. CDR3 sequence (DNA): TGTGCCAGCTCACCGACACGGGTTTCGAACACCGGGGAGCTGTTTTTT. Protein sequence: CASSPTRVSNTGELFF. The chain has TRBV18 and TRBJ2-2; D remains unclear. This CDR3 region has 16 residues. Per the germline V gene, CDR1 is KGHSH and CDR2 is LQKENI. Trimming cost V 3 bases and J 0 bases, with 11 bases left between them.

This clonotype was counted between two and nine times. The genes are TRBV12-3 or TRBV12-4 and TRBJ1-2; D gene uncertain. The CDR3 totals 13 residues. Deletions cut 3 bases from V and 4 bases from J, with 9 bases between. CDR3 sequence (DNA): TGTGCCAGCAGTTTGGGAAAGACCTATGGCTACACCTTC. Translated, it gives CASSLGKTYGYTF.

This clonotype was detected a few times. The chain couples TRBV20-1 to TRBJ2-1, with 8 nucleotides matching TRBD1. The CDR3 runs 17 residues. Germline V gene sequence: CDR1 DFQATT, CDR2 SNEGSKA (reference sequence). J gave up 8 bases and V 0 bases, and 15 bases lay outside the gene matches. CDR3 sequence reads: CSAREWDRTPLLDEQFF. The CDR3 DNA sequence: TGCAGTGCTAGAGAATGGGACAGGACCCCTCTTCTGGATGAGCAGTTCTTC.